The clone carrying this T cell receptor (beta chain) was seen repeatedly, ten times or more. The antigen remains undetermined. The data are from a study of CD8 T cells in ankylosing spondylitis. TCRdb re-analysed the 5' RACE reads in MiXCR, keeping a single row per CDR3 protein. Of roughly 670,000 distinct CDR3 sequences in the sample, around 20% were seen once. Notes on the study in general: The study looked at matched synovial fluid samples from ankylosing spondylitis patients. Disease-linked clones were reported to be significantly enriched there. Reactive arthritis synovial fluid and blood were previously reported to contain some motif variants. A motif in TCR beta, a set of eight highly homologous variants, appeared characteristic of ankylosing spondylitis blood.

CDR1 is SEHNR, CDR2 FQNEAQ, per germline (reference sequence). V lost 3 bases, J lost 5 bases, and 8 bases lay in between. The CDR3 spans 12 residues. The sample was blood, either unsorted or a sorted T cell fraction (not recorded which). V and J are TRBV7-9 and TRBJ2-7, with D perhaps matching TRBD1 (6 bases). The source is a male donor with ankylosing spondylitis. CDR3: CASSLGTNEQYF. CDR3 nucleotide sequence: TGTGCCAGCAGCTTGGGGACAAACGAGCAGTACTTC.